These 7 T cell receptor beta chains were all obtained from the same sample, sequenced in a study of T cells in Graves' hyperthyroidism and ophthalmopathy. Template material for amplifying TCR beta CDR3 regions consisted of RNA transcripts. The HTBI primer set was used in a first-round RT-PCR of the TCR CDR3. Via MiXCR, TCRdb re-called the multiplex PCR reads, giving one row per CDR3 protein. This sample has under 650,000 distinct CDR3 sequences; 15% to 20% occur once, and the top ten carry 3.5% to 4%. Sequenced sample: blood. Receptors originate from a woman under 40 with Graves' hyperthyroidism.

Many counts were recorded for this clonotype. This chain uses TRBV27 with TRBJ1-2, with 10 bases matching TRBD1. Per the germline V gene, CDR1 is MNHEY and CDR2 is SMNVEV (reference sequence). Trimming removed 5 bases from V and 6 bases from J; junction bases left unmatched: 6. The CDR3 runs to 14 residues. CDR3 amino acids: CASSPDRGRNGYTF. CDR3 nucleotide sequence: TGTGCCAGCAGTCCAGACAGGGGGCGGAATGGCTACACCTTC.

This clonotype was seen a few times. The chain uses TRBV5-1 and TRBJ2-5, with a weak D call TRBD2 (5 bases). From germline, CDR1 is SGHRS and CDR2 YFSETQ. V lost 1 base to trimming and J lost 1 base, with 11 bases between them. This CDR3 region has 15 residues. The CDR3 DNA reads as TGCGCCAGCAGCTTGTCGGTGGGAGCCCAAGAGACCCAGTACTTC. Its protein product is CASSLSVGAQETQYF.

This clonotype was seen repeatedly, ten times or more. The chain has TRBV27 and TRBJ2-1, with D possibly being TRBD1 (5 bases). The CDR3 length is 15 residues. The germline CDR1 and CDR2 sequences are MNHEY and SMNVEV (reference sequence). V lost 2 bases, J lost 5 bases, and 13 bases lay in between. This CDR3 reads CASSLVRVRNNEQFF. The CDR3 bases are TGTGCCAGCAGTTTAGTCAGGGTGCGAAACAATGAGCAGTTCTTC.

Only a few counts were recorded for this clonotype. CDR3 sequence (DNA): TGTGCCAGCACCCGAGCGGGGGAGCAGTACTTC. Translated, it gives CASTRAGEQYF. The V gene is TRBV7-9, the J gene TRBJ2-7, with TRBD2 matching over 7 bases. Losses at the gene ends were 7 bases for V and 7 bases for J; bases not matched to a gene: 4. Germline lookup yields CDR1 SEHNR and CDR2 FQNEAQ (reference sequence). This CDR3 is built from 11 residues.

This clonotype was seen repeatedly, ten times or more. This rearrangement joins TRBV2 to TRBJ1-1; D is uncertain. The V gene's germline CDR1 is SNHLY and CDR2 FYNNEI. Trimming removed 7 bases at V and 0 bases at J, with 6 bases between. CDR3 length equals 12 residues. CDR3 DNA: TGTGCCAGCATACAGATGAACACTGAAGCTTTCTTT. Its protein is CASIQMNTEAFF.

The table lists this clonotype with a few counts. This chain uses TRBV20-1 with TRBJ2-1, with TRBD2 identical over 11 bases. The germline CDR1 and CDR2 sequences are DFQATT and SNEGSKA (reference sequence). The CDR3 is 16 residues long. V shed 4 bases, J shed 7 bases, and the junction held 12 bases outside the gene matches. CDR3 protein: CSAKGPTSGRINEQFF. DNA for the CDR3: TGCAGTGCTAAGGGCCCCACTAGCGGGAGAATAAATGAGCAGTTCTTC.

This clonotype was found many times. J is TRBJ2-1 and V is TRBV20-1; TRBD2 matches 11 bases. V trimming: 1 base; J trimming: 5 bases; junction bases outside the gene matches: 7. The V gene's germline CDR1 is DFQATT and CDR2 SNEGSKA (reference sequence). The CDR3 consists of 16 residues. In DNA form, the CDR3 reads TGCAGTGCTAGAGTACTAGCGGGAGCTATTAACAATGAGCAGTTCTTC. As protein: CSARVLAGAINNEQFF.